Detailed here is one T cell receptor beta chain. This sample was taken from a study of blood T cells in healthy people across ages. With a J-beta primer mix and a sample-barcoded 5' primer, a second PCR ran roughly 6 to 11 cycles. TCRdb itself ran the 5' RACE reads through MiXCR, one entry per CDR3 protein. The repertoire holds about 640,000 distinct CDR3 sequences, with roughly three fifths as singletons. Germline trimming cut 7 bases from V and 10 bases from J; bases unmatched to any gene: 19. The CDR3 runs 16 residues. The rearrangement uses TRBV12-3 or TRBV12-4 and TRBJ2-1; 7 bases map to TRBD1. The sequencing input was blood. The TCR originated in a man aged 60 to 69 in good health. The CDR3 region is CASTPDGTALLGEQFF. CDR3 nucleotide sequence: TGTGCCAGCACCCCGGACGGGACAGCTCTCTTAGGGGAGCAGTTCTTC.